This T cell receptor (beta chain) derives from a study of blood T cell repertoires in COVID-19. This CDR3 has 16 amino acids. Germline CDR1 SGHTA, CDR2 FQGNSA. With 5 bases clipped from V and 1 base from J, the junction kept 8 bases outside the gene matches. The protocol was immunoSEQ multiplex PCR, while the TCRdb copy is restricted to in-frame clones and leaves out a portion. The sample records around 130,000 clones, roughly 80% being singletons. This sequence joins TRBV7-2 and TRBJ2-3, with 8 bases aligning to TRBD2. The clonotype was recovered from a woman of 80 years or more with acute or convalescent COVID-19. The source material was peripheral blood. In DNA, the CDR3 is TGTGCCAGCAGCATAGGCGGAGCGGGGGGCACAGATACGCAGTATTTT. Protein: CASSIGGAGGTDTQYF. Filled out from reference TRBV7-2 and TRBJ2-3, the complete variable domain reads GAGVSQSPSNKVTEKGKDVELRCDPISGHTALYWYRQSLGQGLEFLIYFQGNSAPDKSGLPSDRFSAERTGGSVSTLTIQRTQQEDSAVYLCASSIGGAGGTDTQYFGPGTRLTVL.